The clone carrying this TCR beta chain is a singleton in its sample. Researchers partitioned CD4+ cells into CD45RA+ naive and CD45RA-negative memory subsets. The entry originates in a study of shared clonotypes between healthy human individuals. V lost 10 bases, J lost 3 bases, and 13 bases lay in between. The CDR3 is 12 amino acids. CDR1 and CDR2 (germline): MDHEN, SYDVKM. Here immunoSEQ multiplex PCR was the method, and the copy in TCRdb shows in-frame clones only, minus some. The sample has fewer than 1.8 million clones; approximately 98.5% are singletons. The sequencing input was naive CD4+ T cells sorted from blood. Regarding subset: CD45RA+ positively selected. The chain employs TRBV28 and TRBJ2-7; unclear D gene. The clonotype was recovered from a man aged 30 to 45 in good health. DNA for the CDR3: TGTGCCACCAAACCCGCAGTCTACGAGCAGTACTTC. Protein product: CATKPAVYEQYF.